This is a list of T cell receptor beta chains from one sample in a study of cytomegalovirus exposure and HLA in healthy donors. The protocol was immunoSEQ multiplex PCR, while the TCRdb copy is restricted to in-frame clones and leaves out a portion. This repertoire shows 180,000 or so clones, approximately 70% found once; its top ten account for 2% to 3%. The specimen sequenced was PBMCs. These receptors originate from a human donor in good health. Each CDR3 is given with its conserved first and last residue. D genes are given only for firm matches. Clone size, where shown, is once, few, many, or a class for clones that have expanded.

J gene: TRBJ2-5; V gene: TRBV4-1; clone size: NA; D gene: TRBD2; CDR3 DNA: TGCGCCAGCAGCCCCTTTTTAGCGGGGGGAAAGACCCAGTACTTC; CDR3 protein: CASSPFLAGGKTQYF
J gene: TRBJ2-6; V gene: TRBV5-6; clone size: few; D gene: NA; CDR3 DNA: TGTGCCAGCAGCTTGACACAGACGCGCTCTGGGGCCAACGTCCTGACTTTC; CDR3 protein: CASSLTQTRSGANVLTF
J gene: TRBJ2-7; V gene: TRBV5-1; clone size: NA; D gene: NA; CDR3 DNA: TGCGCCAGCAGCCTCCAGGGCTACGAGCAGTACTTC; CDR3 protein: CASSLQGYEQYF
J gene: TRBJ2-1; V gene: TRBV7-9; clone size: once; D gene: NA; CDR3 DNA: TGTGCCACATCCGGGGGTACCTACAATGAGCAGTTCTTC; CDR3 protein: CATSGGTYNEQFF
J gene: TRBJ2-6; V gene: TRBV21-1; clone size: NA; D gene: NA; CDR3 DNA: TGTGCCAGCAGCAAACGTGGGGACAGGGTTAGGCCTGGGGCCAACGTCCTGACTTTC; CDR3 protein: CASSKRGDRVRPGANVLTF
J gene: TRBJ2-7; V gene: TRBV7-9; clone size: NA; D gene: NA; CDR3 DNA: TGTGCTTCGGCAGGGAACTCCTACGAGCAGTACTTC; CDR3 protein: CASAGNSYEQYF
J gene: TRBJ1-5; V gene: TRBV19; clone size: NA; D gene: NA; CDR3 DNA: TGTGCCAGTAGTGGCTCCCTTAGCAATCAGCCCCAGCATTTT; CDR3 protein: CASSGSLSNQPQHF
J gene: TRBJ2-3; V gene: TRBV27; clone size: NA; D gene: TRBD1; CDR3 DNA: TGTGCCAGCAGTTTATTTTTGGGACAGGGACAGTATTTT; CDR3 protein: CASSLFLGQGQYF
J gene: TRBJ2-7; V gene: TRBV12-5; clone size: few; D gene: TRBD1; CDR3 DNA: TGTGCTAGTGGTTTGGTGCTCGACAGGGCGACCTACGAGCAGTACTTC; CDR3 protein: CASGLVLDRATYEQYF
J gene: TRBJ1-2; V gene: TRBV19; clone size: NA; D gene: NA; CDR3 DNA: TGTGCCAGTAGTATTTGGGGCACCCGAGGCTATGGCTACACCTTC; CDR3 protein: CASSIWGTRGYGYTF
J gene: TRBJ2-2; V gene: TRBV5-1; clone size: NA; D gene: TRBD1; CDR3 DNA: TGCGCCAGCAGCTGGTGGGGCATCGACAGGGTAGGGTCCGGGGAGCTGTTTTTT; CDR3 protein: CASSWWGIDRVGSGELFF
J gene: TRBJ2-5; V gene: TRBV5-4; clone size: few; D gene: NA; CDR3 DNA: TGTGCCAGCAGCTTCTCAGAGACCCAGTACTTC; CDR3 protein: CASSFSETQYF
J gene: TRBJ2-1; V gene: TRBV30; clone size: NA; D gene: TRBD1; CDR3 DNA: TGTGCCTGGGGACAGGAGACAAACAATGAGCAGTTCTTC; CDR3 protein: CAWGQETNNEQFF
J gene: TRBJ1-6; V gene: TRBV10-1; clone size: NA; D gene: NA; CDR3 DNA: TGCGCCAGCAGTGACAGGGTGGGAAGGGCCACCTATAATTCACCCCTCCACTTT; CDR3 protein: CASSDRVGRATYNSPLHF
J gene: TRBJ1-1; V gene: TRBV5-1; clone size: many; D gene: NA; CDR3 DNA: TGCGCCAGCAGCCTGCGCGGGGGCACTGAAGCTTTCTTT; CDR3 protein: CASSLRGGTEAFF
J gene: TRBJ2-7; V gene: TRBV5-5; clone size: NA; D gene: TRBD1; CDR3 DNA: TGTGCCAGCAGCACCGGACAGGGGGCATACGAGCAGTACTTC; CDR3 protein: CASSTGQGAYEQYF
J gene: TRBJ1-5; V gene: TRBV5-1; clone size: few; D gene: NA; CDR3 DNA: TGCGCCAGCAGCTTGGAATCGGGGTTCGGTCAGCCCCAGCATTTT; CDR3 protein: CASSLESGFGQPQHF